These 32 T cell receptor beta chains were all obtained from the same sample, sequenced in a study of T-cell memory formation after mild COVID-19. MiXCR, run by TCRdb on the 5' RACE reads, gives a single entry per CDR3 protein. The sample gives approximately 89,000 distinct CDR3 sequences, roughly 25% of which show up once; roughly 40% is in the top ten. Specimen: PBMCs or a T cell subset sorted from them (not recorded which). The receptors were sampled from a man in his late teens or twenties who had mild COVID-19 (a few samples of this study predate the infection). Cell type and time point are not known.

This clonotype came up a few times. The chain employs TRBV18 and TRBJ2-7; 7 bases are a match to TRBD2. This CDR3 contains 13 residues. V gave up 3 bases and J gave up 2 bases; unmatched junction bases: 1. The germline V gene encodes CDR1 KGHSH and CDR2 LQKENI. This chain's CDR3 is CASSPGLAYEQYV. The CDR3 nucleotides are TGTGCCAGCTCACCTGGACTAGCCTACGAGCAGTACGTC.

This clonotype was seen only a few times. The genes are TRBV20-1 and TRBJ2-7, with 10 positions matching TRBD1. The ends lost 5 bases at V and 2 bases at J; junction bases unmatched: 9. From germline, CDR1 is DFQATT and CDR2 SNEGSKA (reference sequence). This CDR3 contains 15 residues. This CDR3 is CSAAQGTGVTYEQYF. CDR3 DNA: TGCAGTGCTGCCCAAGGGACAGGGGTAACCTACGAGCAGTACTTC.

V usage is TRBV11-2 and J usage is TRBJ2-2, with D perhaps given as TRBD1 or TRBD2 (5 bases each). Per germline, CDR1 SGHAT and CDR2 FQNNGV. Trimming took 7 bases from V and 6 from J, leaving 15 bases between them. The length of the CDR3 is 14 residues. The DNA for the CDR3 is TGTGCCAGCACCTCCGTTGGGGGACCCGGGGAGCTGTTTTTT. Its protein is CASTSVGGPGELFF.

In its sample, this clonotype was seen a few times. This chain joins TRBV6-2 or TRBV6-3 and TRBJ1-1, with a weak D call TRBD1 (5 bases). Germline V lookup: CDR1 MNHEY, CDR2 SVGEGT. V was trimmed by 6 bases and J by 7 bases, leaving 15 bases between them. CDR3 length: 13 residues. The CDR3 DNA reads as TGTGCCAGCAGGAGAGGGGTATGGGATGAAGCTTTCTTT. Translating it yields CASRRGVWDEAFF.

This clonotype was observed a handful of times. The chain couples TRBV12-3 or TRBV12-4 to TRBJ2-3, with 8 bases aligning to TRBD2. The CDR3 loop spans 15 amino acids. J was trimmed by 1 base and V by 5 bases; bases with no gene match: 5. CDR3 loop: CASSLRGGGTDTQYF. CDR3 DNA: TGTGCCAGCAGTCTACGGGGGGGAGGCACAGATACGCAGTATTTT.

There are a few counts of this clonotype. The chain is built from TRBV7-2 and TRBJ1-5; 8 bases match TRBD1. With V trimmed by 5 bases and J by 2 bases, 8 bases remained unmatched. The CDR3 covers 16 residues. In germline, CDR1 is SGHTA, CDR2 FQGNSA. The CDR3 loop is CASSDPTGEGNQPQHF. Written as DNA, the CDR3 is TGTGCCAGCAGCGATCCGACAGGGGAGGGCAATCAGCCCCAGCATTTT.

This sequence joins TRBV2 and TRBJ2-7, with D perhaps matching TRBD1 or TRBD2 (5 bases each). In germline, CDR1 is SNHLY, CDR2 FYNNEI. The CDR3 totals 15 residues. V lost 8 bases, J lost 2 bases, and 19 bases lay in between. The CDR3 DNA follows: TGTGCCAGCGGCAGGTCGGGGCCTACCACCTACGAGCAGTACTTC. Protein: CASGRSGPTTYEQYF. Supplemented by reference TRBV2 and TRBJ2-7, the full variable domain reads EPEVTQTPSHQVTQMGQEVILRCVPISNHLYFYWYRQILGQKVEFLVSFYNNEISEKSEIFDDQFSVERPDGSNFTLKIRSTKLEDSAMYFCASGRSGPTTYEQYFGPGTRLTVT.

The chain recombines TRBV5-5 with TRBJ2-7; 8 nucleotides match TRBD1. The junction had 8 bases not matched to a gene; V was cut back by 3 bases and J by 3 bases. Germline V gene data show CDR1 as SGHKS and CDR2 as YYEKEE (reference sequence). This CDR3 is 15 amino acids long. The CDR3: CASSSAQGAVYEQYF. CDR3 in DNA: TGTGCCAGCAGCTCGGCCCAGGGGGCTGTCTACGAGCAGTACTTC. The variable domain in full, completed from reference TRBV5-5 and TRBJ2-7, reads DAGVTQSPTHLIKTRGQQVTLRCSPISGHKSVSWYQQVLGQGPQFIFQYYEKEERGRGNFPDRFSARQFPNYSSELNVNALLLGDSALYLCASSSAQGAVYEQYFGPGTRLTVT.

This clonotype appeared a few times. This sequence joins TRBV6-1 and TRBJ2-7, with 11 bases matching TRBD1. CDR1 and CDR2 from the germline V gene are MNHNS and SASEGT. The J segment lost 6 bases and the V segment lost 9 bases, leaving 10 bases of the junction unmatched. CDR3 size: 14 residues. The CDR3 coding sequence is TGTGCCAGTGGTGTCGGACAGGGGGCTCTCGAGCAGTACTTC. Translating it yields CASGVGQGALEQYF.

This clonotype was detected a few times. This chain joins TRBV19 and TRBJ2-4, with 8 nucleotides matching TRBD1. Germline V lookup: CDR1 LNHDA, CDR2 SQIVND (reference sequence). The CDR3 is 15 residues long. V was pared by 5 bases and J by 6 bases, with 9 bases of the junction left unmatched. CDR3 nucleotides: TGTGCCAGTAGTCCCGACCTGGGACAGGTAAACATTCAGTACTTC. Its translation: CASSPDLGQVNIQYF.

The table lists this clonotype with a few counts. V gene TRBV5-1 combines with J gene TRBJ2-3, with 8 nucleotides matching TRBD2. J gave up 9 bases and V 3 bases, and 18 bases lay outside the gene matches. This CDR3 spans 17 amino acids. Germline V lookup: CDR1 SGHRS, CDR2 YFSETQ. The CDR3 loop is CASSSGGAGRGLETQYF. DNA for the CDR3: TGCGCCAGCAGCTCCGGGGGGGCCGGGAGAGGATTGGAGACGCAGTATTTT.

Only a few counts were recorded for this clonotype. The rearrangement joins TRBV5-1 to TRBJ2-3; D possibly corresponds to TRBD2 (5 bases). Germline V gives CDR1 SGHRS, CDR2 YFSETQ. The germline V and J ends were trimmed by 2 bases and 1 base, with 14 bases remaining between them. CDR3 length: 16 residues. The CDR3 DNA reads TGCGCCAGCAGCTTTACAGCGGCCCTCGGCACAGATACGCAGTATTTT. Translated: CASSFTAALGTDTQYF.

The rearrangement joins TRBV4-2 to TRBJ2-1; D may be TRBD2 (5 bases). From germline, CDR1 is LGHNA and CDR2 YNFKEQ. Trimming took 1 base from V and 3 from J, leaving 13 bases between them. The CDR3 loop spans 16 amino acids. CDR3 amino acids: CASSQVTSGNYNEQFF. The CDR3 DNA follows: TGTGCCAGCAGCCAAGTTACGAGCGGCAACTACAATGAGCAGTTCTTC.

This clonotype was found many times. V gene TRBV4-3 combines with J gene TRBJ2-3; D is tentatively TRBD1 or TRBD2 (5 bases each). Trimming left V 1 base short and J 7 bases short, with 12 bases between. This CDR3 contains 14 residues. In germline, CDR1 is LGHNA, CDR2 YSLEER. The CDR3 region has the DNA TGCGCCAGCAGCCAAGTCCAGGGAGCTAATACGCAGTATTTT. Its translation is CASSQVQGANTQYF.

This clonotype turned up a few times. CDR3 DNA: TGTGCCAGCAGTTTAACTTGGCGGGGGGATCTTAGTGAGCAGTTCTTC. It encodes CASSLTWRGDLSEQFF. This chain uses TRBV27 with TRBJ2-1; 8 nucleotides line up with TRBD2. The germline V gene encodes CDR1 MNHEY and CDR2 SMNVEV (reference sequence). Trimming took 2 bases from V and 9 from J; bases not matched to a gene: 12. This CDR3 spans 16 amino acids.

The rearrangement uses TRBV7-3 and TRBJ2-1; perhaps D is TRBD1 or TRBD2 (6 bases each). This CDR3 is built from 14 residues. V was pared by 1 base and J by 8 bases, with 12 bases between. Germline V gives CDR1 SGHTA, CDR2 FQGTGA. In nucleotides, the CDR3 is TGTGCCAGCAGCTTAATTGGGGGGCACGATGAGCAGTTCTTC. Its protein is CASSLIGGHDEQFF.

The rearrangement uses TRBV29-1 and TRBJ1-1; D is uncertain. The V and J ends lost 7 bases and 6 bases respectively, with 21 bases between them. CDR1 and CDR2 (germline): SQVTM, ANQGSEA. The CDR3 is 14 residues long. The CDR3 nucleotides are TGCAGCGACTACAAGACCGTTGTAGCCCCTGAAGCTTTCTTT. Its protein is CSDYKTVVAPEAFF.

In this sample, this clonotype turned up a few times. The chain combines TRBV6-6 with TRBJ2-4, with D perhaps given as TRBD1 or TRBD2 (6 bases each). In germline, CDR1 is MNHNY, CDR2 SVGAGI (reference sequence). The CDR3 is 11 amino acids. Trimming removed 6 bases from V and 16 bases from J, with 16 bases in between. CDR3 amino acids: CASRTGGPEYF. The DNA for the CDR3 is TGTGCCAGCAGAACCGGGGGCCCCGAATACTTC.

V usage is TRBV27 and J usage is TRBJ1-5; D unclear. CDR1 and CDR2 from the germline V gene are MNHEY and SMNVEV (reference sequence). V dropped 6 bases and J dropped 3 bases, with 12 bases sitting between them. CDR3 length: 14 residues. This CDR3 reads CASRATGFNQPQHF. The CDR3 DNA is TGTGCCAGCAGAGCGACGGGCTTCAATCAGCCCCAGCATTTT.

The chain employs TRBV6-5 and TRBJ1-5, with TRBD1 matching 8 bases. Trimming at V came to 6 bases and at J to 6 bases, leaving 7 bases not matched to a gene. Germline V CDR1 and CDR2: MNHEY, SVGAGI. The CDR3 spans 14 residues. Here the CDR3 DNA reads TGTGCCAGCAGCCTCGGACAGGGTAGTCAGCCCCAGCATTTT. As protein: CASSLGQGSQPQHF.

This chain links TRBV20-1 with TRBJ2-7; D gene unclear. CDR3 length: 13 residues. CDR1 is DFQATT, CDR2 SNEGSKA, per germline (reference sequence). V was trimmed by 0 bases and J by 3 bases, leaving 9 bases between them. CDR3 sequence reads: CSARDQAGYEQYF. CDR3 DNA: TGCAGTGCTAGAGATCAGGCTGGCTACGAGCAGTACTTC.

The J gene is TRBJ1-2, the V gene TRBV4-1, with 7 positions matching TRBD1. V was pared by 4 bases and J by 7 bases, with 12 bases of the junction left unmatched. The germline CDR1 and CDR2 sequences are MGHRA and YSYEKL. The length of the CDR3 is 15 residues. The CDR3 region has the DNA TGCGCCAGCAGCCCGGGACAGCCATTTTCGGGTGGCTACACCTTC. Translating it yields CASSPGQPFSGGYTF.

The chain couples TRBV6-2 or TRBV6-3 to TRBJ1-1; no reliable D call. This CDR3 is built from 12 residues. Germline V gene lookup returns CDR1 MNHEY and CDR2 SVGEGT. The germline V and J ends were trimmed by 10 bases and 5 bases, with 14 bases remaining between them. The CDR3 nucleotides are TGTGCCACCTGGACCCCGAATACTGAAGCTTTCTTT. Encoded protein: CATWTPNTEAFF.

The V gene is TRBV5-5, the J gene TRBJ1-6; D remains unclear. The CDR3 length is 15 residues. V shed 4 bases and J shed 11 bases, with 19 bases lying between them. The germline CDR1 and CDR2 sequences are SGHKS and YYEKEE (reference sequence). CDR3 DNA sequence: TGTGCCAGCAGCGTGGCGGCGGGAATGGGGACACCCCTCCACTTT. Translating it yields CASSVAAGMGTPLHF. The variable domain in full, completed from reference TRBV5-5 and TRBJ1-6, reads DAGVTQSPTHLIKTRGQQVTLRCSPISGHKSVSWYQQVLGQGPQFIFQYYEKEERGRGNFPDRFSARQFPNYSSELNVNALLLGDSALYLCASSVAAGMGTPLHFGNGTRLTVT.

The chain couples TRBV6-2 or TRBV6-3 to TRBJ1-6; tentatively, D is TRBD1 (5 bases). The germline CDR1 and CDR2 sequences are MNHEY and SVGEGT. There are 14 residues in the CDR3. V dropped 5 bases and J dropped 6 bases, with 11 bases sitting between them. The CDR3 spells CASSNRGANSPLHF. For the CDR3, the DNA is TGTGCCAGCAGTAACCGCGGGGCTAATTCACCCCTCCACTTT.

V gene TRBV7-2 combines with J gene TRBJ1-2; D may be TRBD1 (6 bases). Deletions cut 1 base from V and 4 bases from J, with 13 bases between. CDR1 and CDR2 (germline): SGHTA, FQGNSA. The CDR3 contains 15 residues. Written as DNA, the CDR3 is TGTGCCAGCAGCTTAGGTCCGGGGGCGACCTATGGCTACACCTTC. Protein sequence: CASSLGPGATYGYTF.

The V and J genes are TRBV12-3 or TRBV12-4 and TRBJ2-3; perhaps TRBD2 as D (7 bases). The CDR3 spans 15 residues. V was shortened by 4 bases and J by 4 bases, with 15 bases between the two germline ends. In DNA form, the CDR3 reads TGTGCCAGCAGTTGGGCGGGGGCCCTCCCAGATACGCAGTATTTT. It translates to CASSWAGALPDTQYF.

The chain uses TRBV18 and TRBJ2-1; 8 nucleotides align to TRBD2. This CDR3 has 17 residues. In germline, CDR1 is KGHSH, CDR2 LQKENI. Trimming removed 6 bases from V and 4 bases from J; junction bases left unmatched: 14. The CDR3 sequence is CASSPQPGGPMYNEQFF. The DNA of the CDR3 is TGTGCCAGCTCCCCCCAGCCGGGGGGGCCTATGTACAATGAGCAGTTCTTC.

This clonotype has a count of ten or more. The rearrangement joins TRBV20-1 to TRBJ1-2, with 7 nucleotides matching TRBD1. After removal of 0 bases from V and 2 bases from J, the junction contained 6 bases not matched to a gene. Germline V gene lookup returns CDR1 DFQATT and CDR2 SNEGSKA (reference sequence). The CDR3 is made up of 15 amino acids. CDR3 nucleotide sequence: TGCAGTGCTAGAGATTCGGCCAGGGGGAACTATGGCTACACCTTC. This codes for CSARDSARGNYGYTF.

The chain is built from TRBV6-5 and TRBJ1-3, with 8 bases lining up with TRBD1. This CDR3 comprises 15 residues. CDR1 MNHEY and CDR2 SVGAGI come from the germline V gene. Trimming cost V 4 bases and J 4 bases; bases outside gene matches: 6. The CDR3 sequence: CASSWGGQAGNTIYF. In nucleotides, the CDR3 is TGTGCCAGCAGTTGGGGGGGACAGGCAGGAAACACCATATATTTT.

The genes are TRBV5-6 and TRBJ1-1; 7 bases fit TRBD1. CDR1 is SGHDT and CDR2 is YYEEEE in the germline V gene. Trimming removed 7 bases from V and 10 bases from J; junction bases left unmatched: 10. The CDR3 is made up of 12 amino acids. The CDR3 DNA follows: TGTGCCAGCTCGGACAGGCTGCGGGGAGCTTTCTTT. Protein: CASSDRLRGAFF.

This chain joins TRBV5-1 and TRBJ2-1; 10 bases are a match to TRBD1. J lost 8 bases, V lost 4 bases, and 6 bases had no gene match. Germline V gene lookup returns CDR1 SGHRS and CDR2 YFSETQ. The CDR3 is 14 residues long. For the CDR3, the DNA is TGCGCCAGCAGCGTAGGGACAGGGGATTATGAGCAGTTCTTC. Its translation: CASSVGTGDYEQFF.